The rows below give T cell receptor beta chains drawn from one sample of a study of blood T cell repertoires in COVID-19. Only in-frame clones appear in the TCRdb table, and some are missing; sequencing was by immunoSEQ multiplex PCR. The top ten clones hold around 13% of a sample with about 220,000 clones, 80% of them seen once. Sequencing used peripheral blood. Receptors originate from a human donor in a cohort sampled during active COVID-19. Both conserved end residues are part of each CDR3. A D gene is named only where the DNA matches it firmly. Part of the rows lack a size; the others show once, few, many or a class for expanded clones.

D	V	size	J	DNA	CDR3
TRBD1	TRBV28	-	TRBJ1-2	TGTGCCAGCAGCGGACAGGGAGAATACTATGGCTACACCTTC	CASSGQGEYYGYTF
-	TRBV7-9	few	TRBJ2-7	TGTGCCAGCAGCTTAGTGGGAGCCCCTTTGGACGAGCAGTACTTC	CASSLVGAPLDEQYF
-	TRBV4-2	-	TRBJ1-2	TGTGCCAGCAGCTTAGGGGCGGGACGGGACTATGGCTACACCTTC	CASSLGAGRDYGYTF
TRBD1	TRBV6-6	-	TRBJ1-1	TGTGCCAGCAGTCATGACACGTCGGGACAGATATACACTGAAGCTTTCTTT	CASSHDTSGQIYTEAFF
TRBD2	TRBV6-6	-	TRBJ2-1	TGTGCCAGCAGTCTCTCGACTAGCGGGAGGGCGGTTGATGAGCAGTTCTTC	CASSLSTSGRAVDEQFF
TRBD1	TRBV27	-	TRBJ1-1	TGTGCCAGCAGTTTAGACAGGGGTCAGCGCACTGAAGCTTTCTTT	CASSLDRGQRTEAFF
-	TRBV5-5	-	TRBJ2-5	TGTGCCAGCAGCTTGCAATCACAAGAGACCCAGTACTTC	CASSLQSQETQYF
-	TRBV5-1	-	TRBJ1-4	TGCGCCAGCAGCAGGGGAGAAAACAGGGATGAAAAACTGTTTTTT	CASSRGENRDEKLFF
-	TRBV27	-	TRBJ2-5	TGTGCCAGCAGTCACTACTGGACAGCCCAAGAGACCCAGTACTTC	CASSHYWTAQETQYF
-	TRBV7-9	-	TRBJ1-5	TGTGCCAGCAGCTTAGCGGGGGGTGGTCAGCCCCAGCATTTT	CASSLAGGGQPQHF
-	TRBV19	-	TRBJ2-7	TGTGCCAGTAGTCTCCGGACATCCTACGAGCAGTACTTC	CASSLRTSYEQYF
-	TRBV7-2	-	TRBJ2-6	TGTGCCAGCAGCTTAGTAGGGGCTGGGGCCAACGTCCTGACTTTC	CASSLVGAGANVLTF
-	TRBV2	few	TRBJ1-5	TGTGCCAGCAGTGAAGTCCGCCTCAGGGGACAGCCCCAGCATTTT	CASSEVRLRGQPQHF
-	TRBV12-3/TRBV12-4	-	TRBJ2-7	TGTGCCAGCAGTTTTATGCCGGTCGGTGAGCAGTACTTC	CASSFMPVGEQYF
-	TRBV4-1	few	TRBJ1-2	TGCGCCAGCAGCCTTGTGGTTGAGGGATTAGGCTACACCTTC	CASSLVVEGLGYTF
TRBD1	TRBV27	once	TRBJ1-6	TGTGCCAGCAGTTCCGGGACAGGCGTCTATAATTCACCCCTCCACTTT	CASSSGTGVYNSPLHF
-	TRBV25-1	-	TRBJ1-3	TGTGCCAGCAGTGAATATAACCGAGCCTCTGGAAACACCATATATTTT	CASSEYNRASGNTIYF
-	TRBV5-6	-	TRBJ2-7	TGTGCCAGCAGCCCGACAAACCCATCCTACGAGCAGTACTTC	CASSPTNPSYEQYF
TRBD1	TRBV10-3	-	TRBJ2-6	TGTGCCATCTCGCGGACAGGGGGCGCCTCTGGGGCCAACGTCCTGACTTTC	CAISRTGGASGANVLTF
TRBD1	TRBV5-1	-	TRBJ1-5	TGCGCCAGCAGCTTGGGGCCACAGGGGGGTCAGCCCCAGCATTTT	CASSLGPQGGQPQHF
TRBD1	TRBV5-6	-	TRBJ1-4	TGTGCCAGCAGCTTGGGGACAGGCTCTGAAAAACTGTTTTTT	CASSLGTGSEKLFF
TRBD1	TRBV29-1	-	TRBJ1-1	TGCAGCGTTGACTCCACAGGGGGGTTAGGGGACACTGAAGCTTTCTTT	CSVDSTGGLGDTEAFF
-	TRBV25-1	-	TRBJ1-1	TGTGCCAGCAAGGACGGGAAGGTTAGGGCTTTCTTT	CASKDGKVRAFF
-	TRBV6-5	-	TRBJ1-1	TGTGCCAGCAATATGGCAGTGAACACTGAAGCTTTCTTT	CASNMAVNTEAFF
TRBD1	TRBV14	-	TRBJ1-2	TGTGCCAGCAGCCAACTGGACAGGGTGTTGTATGGCTACACCTTC	CASSQLDRVLYGYTF
TRBD2	TRBV6-5	-	TRBJ2-5	TGTGCCACCTTCCTTTTCGGGGGGGGCCAAGAGACCCAGTACTTC	CATFLFGGGQETQYF
TRBD1	TRBV4-3	once	TRBJ1-2	TGCGCCAGCAGCCAAGTCGGGACAGGGGCGGATTATGGCTACACCTTC	CASSQVGTGADYGYTF
-	TRBV7-9	-	TRBJ2-1	TGTGCCAGCAGCTGGCGGGGAGTACAATTCTTC	CASSWRGVQFF
-	TRBV7-6	once	TRBJ2-7	TGTGCCAGCAGCTTATCCGGGGTCTACGAGCAGTACTTC	CASSLSGVYEQYF
TRBD1	TRBV28	-	TRBJ1-1	TGTGCCAGCAGTTTAGAGGACAGGGGGTTCGCTTTCTTT	CASSLEDRGFAFF
-	TRBV12-3/TRBV12-4	-	TRBJ2-7	TGTGCCAGCAGTTTATCAGTGGAGCAGTACTTC	CASSLSVEQYF